These 9 T cell receptor beta chains were all obtained from the same sample, sequenced in a study of shared clonotypes between healthy human individuals. The data were produced by immunoSEQ multiplex PCR, yet TCRdb's version contains in-frame clones alone and is incomplete. The data show about 680,000 clones, roughly 70% seen once. The material sequenced was memory CD4+ T cells sorted from blood. Subset: CD45RA-negative fraction. The source is a woman aged 25 to 39 in good health.

The chain combines TRBV7-9 with TRBJ1-4; 7 nucleotides agree with TRBD1. CDR3 length equals 15 residues. The trim removed 5 bases at V and 5 bases at J, leaving 8 bases unmatched. The germline V gene has CDR1 SEHNR and CDR2 FQNEAQ (reference sequence). The CDR3 loop reads CASSSGQAQNEKLFF. In DNA, the CDR3 is TGTGCCAGCAGCAGCGGACAGGCCCAAAATGAAAAACTGTTTTTT.

The V gene is TRBV7-9, the J gene TRBJ2-7; D is unclear. Trimming removed 2 bases at V and 2 bases at J, with 10 bases between. The CDR3 is 14 residues long. Germline-derived CDR1 and CDR2 are SEHNR and FQNEAQ (reference sequence). Written as DNA, the CDR3 is TGTGCCAGCAGCTTATCTGGGGTCACCTACGAGCAGTACTTC. This gives the protein CASSLSGVTYEQYF.

This chain uses TRBV12-5 with TRBJ2-1; 9 bases are shared with TRBD2. In germline, CDR1 is LGHNT, CDR2 FRNRAP. Trimming removed 0 bases from V and 9 bases from J; junction bases left unmatched: 6. CDR3 size: 15 residues. The CDR3 here is CASGLVVSGSGEQFF. CDR3 bases: TGTGCTAGTGGTTTGGTTGTTAGCGGGAGCGGTGAGCAGTTCTTC.

The chain has TRBV7-9 and TRBJ2-7; 7 nucleotides line up with TRBD2. Unmatched junction bases numbered 4, after V lost 3 bases and J lost 2 bases. Germline CDR1 SEHNR, CDR2 FQNEAQ (reference sequence). This CDR3 spans 14 amino acids. This CDR3 is CASSFLAVTYEQYF. DNA for the CDR3: TGTGCCAGCAGCTTTCTAGCGGTCACCTACGAGCAGTACTTC.

The chain couples TRBV11-2 to TRBJ2-7, with no clear D. The germline V gene encodes CDR1 SGHAT and CDR2 FQNNGV. Trimming pared 0 bases from V and 0 bases from J, leaving 9 bases between. The CDR3 loop spans 15 amino acids. In nucleotides, the CDR3 is TGTGCCAGCAGCTTAGATCCCCTGAGCTCCTACGAGCAGTACTTC. Protein: CASSLDPLSSYEQYF.

CDR3 nucleotides: TGTGCCAGCAGCTTAGATCGAGGAAGCTCCTACAATGAGCAGTTCTTC. Protein: CASSLDRGSSYNEQFF. This chain joins TRBV11-2 and TRBJ2-1; D is ambiguous. CDR1 and CDR2 (germline): SGHAT, FQNNGV. The CDR3 is made up of 16 amino acids. The ends were cut back, 0 bases at V and 0 bases at J, with 9 bases in the middle.

The rearrangement uses TRBV9 and TRBJ2-3; D ambiguous. The CDR3 contains 14 residues. The V end was cut by 0 bases, the J end by 4 bases, with 9 bases between. Per germline, CDR1 SGDLS and CDR2 YYNGEE. The CDR3 spells CASSVVGNADTQYF. CDR3 coding DNA: TGTGCCAGCAGCGTAGTAGGGAATGCAGATACGCAGTATTTT.

This rearrangement joins TRBV11-2 to TRBJ2-1; D is unclear. CDR1 SGHAT and CDR2 FQNNGV come from the germline V gene. V was trimmed by 6 bases and J by 10 bases, leaving 16 bases between them. The CDR3 loop spans 13 amino acids. Written as DNA, the CDR3 is TGTGCCAGCAGTCTGAGTCAGGCCTACGAGCAGTTCTTC. It is translated as CASSLSQAYEQFF.

The chain recombines TRBV23-1 with TRBJ2-1, with 11 positions matching TRBD2. TRBV23-1 qualifies as an ORF whose function is uncertain. The CDR3 is made up of 18 amino acids. V lost 10 bases, J lost 3 bases, and 17 bases stayed unmatched. The CDR3 reads CATPGTSGRGSCYNEQFF. The DNA of the CDR3 is TGCGCCACCCCCGGAACTAGCGGGAGAGGTAGCTGCTACAATGAGCAGTTCTTC.